Listed below are T cell receptor beta chains from one sample, sequenced in a study of blood T cell repertoires in COVID-19. Measured with immunoSEQ multiplex PCR; TCRdb has only the in-frame clones, and not every one. The sample holds about 74,000 clones; about 90% are singletons and the top ten take roughly 1.9%. Material for sequencing was peripheral blood. These receptors all come from an elderly woman with active or convalescent COVID-19. Each CDR3 is given with its conserved first and last residue. D genes are given only for firm matches. The size field is filled for only some rows; it gives once, few, many or a size class.

J	size	V	D	DNA	CDR3
TRBJ1-2	.	TRBV28	TRBD1	TGTGCCAGCAGTTCCCTGGGACAGGGGTTAGGGGGCTACACCTTC	CASSSLGQGLGGYTF
TRBJ1-5	.	TRBV2	.	TGTGCCAGCAGTGAAGGCGGGGGAGCCAATCAGCCCCAGCATTTT	CASSEGGGANQPQHF
TRBJ1-2	.	TRBV5-4	TRBD1	TGTGCCAGCAGCTCGGGACAGACTCCATTCTATGGCTACACCTTC	CASSSGQTPFYGYTF
TRBJ2-5	.	TRBV7-2	TRBD2	TGTGCCAGCAGCTTAGGTCTAGCGGGGGGGACCCCGTACCAAGAGACCCAGTACTTC	CASSLGLAGGTPYQETQYF
TRBJ1-2	.	TRBV9	TRBD1	TGTGCCAGCAGCGCCGACAGGGGCCGGTATGGCTACACCTTC	CASSADRGRYGYTF
TRBJ1-6	.	TRBV29-1	TRBD1	TGCAGCGTTGACTGGCAGGGGGTACTGTATAATTCACCCCTCCACTTT	CSVDWQGVLYNSPLHF
TRBJ2-3	.	TRBV9	TRBD1	TGTGCCAGCAGCGCCGGGACAGGGGGGGGAGATACGCAGTATTTT	CASSAGTGGGDTQYF
TRBJ1-2	.	TRBV9	TRBD1	TGTGCCAGCAGCCCTGACAGGGAAGGGCCTAACTATGGCTACACCTTC	CASSPDREGPNYGYTF
TRBJ2-7	.	TRBV7-2	.	TGTGCCAGCAGCTTAACAGGGAGGGGCGAGCAGTACTTC	CASSLTGRGEQYF
TRBJ1-1	few	TRBV15	TRBD1	TGTGCCACCAGCAGAGACAGGGGGCCGAACACTGAAGCTTTCTTT	CATSRDRGPNTEAFF
TRBJ2-2	once	TRBV5-1	.	TGCGCCAGCAGCTTAACAGTAAACACCGGGGAGCTGTTTTTT	CASSLTVNTGELFF
TRBJ2-3	.	TRBV7-9	.	TGTGCCAGCAGCTTCAGTCCGGGGGAGCACACAGATACGCAGTATTTT	CASSFSPGEHTDTQYF
TRBJ2-3	.	TRBV9	TRBD2	TGTGCCAGCAGCGTTACTAGCGGGATGAATACGCAGTATTTT	CASSVTSGMNTQYF
TRBJ1-2	few	TRBV7-9	.	TGTGCCAGCAGCCTCCGCGGGACGGGTGGCTACACCTTC	CASSLRGTGGYTF
TRBJ2-7	.	TRBV9	TRBD2	TGTGCCAGCGGGGAGGGGTCTTACGAGCAGTACTTC	CASGEGSYEQYF
TRBJ2-4	.	TRBV9	.	TGTGCCAGCAGCGTAGGGCCTCAGGGTAGGGACATTCAGTACTTC	CASSVGPQGRDIQYF
TRBJ2-5	.	TRBV27	.	TGTGCCGAGGAGACCCAGTACTTC	CAEETQYF
TRBJ1-2	.	TRBV15	.	TGTGCCACCAGCAGAGATCGGGGAGGGATGAATGGCTACACCTTC	CATSRDRGGMNGYTF
TRBJ2-5	.	TRBV5-4	.	TGTGCCAGCAGCTTGGGAGGAGTTGGTAAGCAAGAGACCCAGTACTTC	CASSLGGVGKQETQYF
TRBJ1-2	.	TRBV10-3	.	TGTGCCATCAGTGAGTCGATAGGGGTGAGCTATGGCTACACCTTC	CAISESIGVSYGYTF
TRBJ2-3	.	TRBV5-4	.	TGTGCCAGCAGCCCGGAGGTGGGTACGCAGTATTTT	CASSPEVGTQYF
TRBJ2-1	.	TRBV5-8	TRBD2	TGTGCCAGCACCATGGGACTAGCAATCAATGAGCAGTTCTTC	CASTMGLAINEQFF
TRBJ2-3	.	TRBV9	TRBD2	TGTGCCAGCAGTCTAGCTAGCGGGACCCTCACAGATACGCAGTATTTT	CASSLASGTLTDTQYF
TRBJ1-6	.	TRBV4-3	.	TGCGCCAGCAGCCAAGGGGCCCAGCACAGGAGCTCCTATAATTCACCCCTCCACTTT	CASSQGAQHRSSYNSPLHF
TRBJ2-2	.	TRBV29-1	.	TGCAGCGGCTGGGACACTAACACCGGGGAGCTGTTTTTT	CSGWDTNTGELFF
TRBJ1-6	.	TRBV27	TRBD1	TGTGCCAGCAGTTTGACAGGGGCGAATTCACCCCTCCACTTT	CASSLTGANSPLHF
TRBJ1-2	.	TRBV7-9	.	TGTGCCAGCAGCCGACAAAAAACGGACTATGGCTACACCTTC	CASSRQKTDYGYTF
TRBJ2-5	once	TRBV18	TRBD2	TGTGCCAGCTCACACTCTACCGGGACTAGCGGGCAAGAGACCCAGTACTTC	CASSHSTGTSGQETQYF
TRBJ1-4	.	TRBV5-6	.	TGTGCCAGCAGCGGGGGTTTACAGGGCTTTAATGAAAAACTGTTTTTT	CASSGGLQGFNEKLFF
TRBJ2-7	.	TRBV10-3	TRBD1	TGTGCCATCAGGGCAGGGGGCGGATCCTCTCCCGAGCAGTACTTC	CAIRAGGGSSPEQYF
TRBJ1-1	.	TRBV4-2	TRBD1	TGTGCCAGCAGCCCTGGGACAGCTGAAGCTTTCTTT	CASSPGTAEAFF
TRBJ2-6	.	TRBV5-1	.	TGCGCCAGCAGCTTGGGTACTGCTGGGGCCAACGTCCTGACTTTC	CASSLGTAGANVLTF
TRBJ2-5	few	TRBV19	TRBD1	TGTGCCAGTAGTCCGGGACAGGGAATGGGGACCCAGTACTTC	CASSPGQGMGTQYF
TRBJ2-7	.	TRBV7-2	.	TGTGCCAGCAGCCGCCGGCTAGGAGGCTCCTACGAGCAGTACTTC	CASSRRLGGSYEQYF
TRBJ2-7	.	TRBV12-2	.	TGTGCAAGTCGCTTAGTAATCCCCCTAGCGGGGCGCGGATACGAGCAGTACTTC	CASRLVIPLAGRGYEQYF
TRBJ2-2	.	TRBV6-5	TRBD1	TGTGCCAGCTCGCGGGACAGGGACACCGGGGAGCTGTTTTTT	CASSRDRDTGELFF
TRBJ1-2	few	TRBV3-1/TRBV3-2	TRBD1	TGTGCCAGCAGCCCACCGGACAGGGGGAATGGCTACACCTTC	CASSPPDRGNGYTF
TRBJ2-2	few	TRBV5-1	TRBD2	TGCGCCAGCAGCTTTAGCGGGGGAGTAGGCGGGGAGCTGTTTTTT	CASSFSGGVGGELFF
TRBJ1-1	.	TRBV2	.	TGTGCCAGCAGTACAGGGAACACTGAAGCTTTCTTT	CASSTGNTEAFF
TRBJ2-2	once	TRBV20-1	.	TGCAGTGCTAGTTCTAGCTTGGGGAACACCGGGGAGCTGTTTTTT	CSASSSLGNTGELFF
TRBJ1-6	.	TRBV19	.	TGTGCCAGTAGTATATCCCCAGACTATAATTCACCCCTCCACTTT	CASSISPDYNSPLHF
TRBJ1-1	.	TRBV12-5	.	TGTGCTAGTGGTACGGGACAAGAAGACACTGAAGCTTTCTTT	CASGTGQEDTEAFF
TRBJ2-6	once	TRBV5-6	.	TGTGCCAGCAGCTTTACTGGGGCCAACGTCCTGACTTTC	CASSFTGANVLTF
TRBJ2-7	.	TRBV7-2	.	TGTGCCAGCAGCCCGAGGTTCGCCTACGAGCAGTACTTC	CASSPRFAYEQYF
TRBJ2-3	.	TRBV6-5	.	TGTGCCAGCACCCCTCCGTCAGATACGCAGTATTTT	CASTPPSDTQYF
TRBJ1-4	.	TRBV4-3	TRBD1	TGCGCCAGCAGCCAAGGGACAGGGCTCGAAAAACTGTTTTTT	CASSQGTGLEKLFF
TRBJ2-2	.	TRBV21-1	.	TGTGCCAGCAGCAAAGATTCGGTCGGGGTCGCCGGGGAGCTGTTTTTT	CASSKDSVGVAGELFF
TRBJ2-1	.	TRBV6-2/TRBV6-3	TRBD2	TGTGCCAGCAGTTACGGCGGGGGGGCGAATGAGCAGTTCTTC	CASSYGGGANEQFF
TRBJ1-2	.	TRBV7-9	.	TGTGCCAGCAGCTTAGGTCAGGGGCTTGACTATGGCTACACCTTC	CASSLGQGLDYGYTF
TRBJ2-1	.	TRBV6-1	.	TGTGCCAGCAGTGAAACCCCGACAGCCCAGGAGCAGTTCTTC	CASSETPTAQEQFF
TRBJ2-2	once	TRBV7-3	.	TGTGCCAGCAGCTTAGTCAGGGCCACCGGGGAGCTGTTTTTT	CASSLVRATGELFF
TRBJ2-5	once	TRBV7-9	.	TGTGCCAGCAGCTTAGCGCCCAGGGAAGGAGAGACCCAGTACTTC	CASSLAPREGETQYF
TRBJ1-5	.	TRBV19	.	TGTGCCAGTAGTACTACAGGGTTCAATCAGCCCCAGCATTTT	CASSTTGFNQPQHF